This T cell receptor (beta chain) was captured in a study of a mutant IDH1 vaccine in newly diagnosed glioma. As for the study in general: Treated patients had a mean age of approximately 40 years and a roughly 60% male, about 38% female split. Prior therapy was radiotherapy, temozolomide, or both; most received both.

Time point specified: baseline, week 1 (first vaccination visit). Treatment noted: pre-vaccination baseline after standard-of-care therapy. There were new WHO grade 3 or 4 astrocytomas in the donors, and these were IDH1-mutant and ATRX-lost. V was shortened by 5 bases and J by 7 bases, with 9 bases between the two germline ends. This CDR3 is 12 amino acids long. Per the germline V gene, CDR1 is MNHNY and CDR2 is SVGAGI (reference sequence). Repertoires were generated with immunoSEQ multiplex PCR, while TCRdb's copy carries only in-frame clones and drops some. The data contain around 37,000 clones, roughly 89% of them singletons.

This clonotype was sampled from a man aged 18 to 29 with glioma. The chain employs TRBV6-6 and TRBJ1-5, with D perhaps matching TRBD1 (6 bases). This material consisted of PBMCs, taken from a glioma patient treated with radiotherapy, temozolomide or both. The CDR3 here is CASSLDRQPQHF. The CDR3 DNA sequence: TGTGCCAGCAGTCTCGACAGGCAGCCCCAGCATTTT.